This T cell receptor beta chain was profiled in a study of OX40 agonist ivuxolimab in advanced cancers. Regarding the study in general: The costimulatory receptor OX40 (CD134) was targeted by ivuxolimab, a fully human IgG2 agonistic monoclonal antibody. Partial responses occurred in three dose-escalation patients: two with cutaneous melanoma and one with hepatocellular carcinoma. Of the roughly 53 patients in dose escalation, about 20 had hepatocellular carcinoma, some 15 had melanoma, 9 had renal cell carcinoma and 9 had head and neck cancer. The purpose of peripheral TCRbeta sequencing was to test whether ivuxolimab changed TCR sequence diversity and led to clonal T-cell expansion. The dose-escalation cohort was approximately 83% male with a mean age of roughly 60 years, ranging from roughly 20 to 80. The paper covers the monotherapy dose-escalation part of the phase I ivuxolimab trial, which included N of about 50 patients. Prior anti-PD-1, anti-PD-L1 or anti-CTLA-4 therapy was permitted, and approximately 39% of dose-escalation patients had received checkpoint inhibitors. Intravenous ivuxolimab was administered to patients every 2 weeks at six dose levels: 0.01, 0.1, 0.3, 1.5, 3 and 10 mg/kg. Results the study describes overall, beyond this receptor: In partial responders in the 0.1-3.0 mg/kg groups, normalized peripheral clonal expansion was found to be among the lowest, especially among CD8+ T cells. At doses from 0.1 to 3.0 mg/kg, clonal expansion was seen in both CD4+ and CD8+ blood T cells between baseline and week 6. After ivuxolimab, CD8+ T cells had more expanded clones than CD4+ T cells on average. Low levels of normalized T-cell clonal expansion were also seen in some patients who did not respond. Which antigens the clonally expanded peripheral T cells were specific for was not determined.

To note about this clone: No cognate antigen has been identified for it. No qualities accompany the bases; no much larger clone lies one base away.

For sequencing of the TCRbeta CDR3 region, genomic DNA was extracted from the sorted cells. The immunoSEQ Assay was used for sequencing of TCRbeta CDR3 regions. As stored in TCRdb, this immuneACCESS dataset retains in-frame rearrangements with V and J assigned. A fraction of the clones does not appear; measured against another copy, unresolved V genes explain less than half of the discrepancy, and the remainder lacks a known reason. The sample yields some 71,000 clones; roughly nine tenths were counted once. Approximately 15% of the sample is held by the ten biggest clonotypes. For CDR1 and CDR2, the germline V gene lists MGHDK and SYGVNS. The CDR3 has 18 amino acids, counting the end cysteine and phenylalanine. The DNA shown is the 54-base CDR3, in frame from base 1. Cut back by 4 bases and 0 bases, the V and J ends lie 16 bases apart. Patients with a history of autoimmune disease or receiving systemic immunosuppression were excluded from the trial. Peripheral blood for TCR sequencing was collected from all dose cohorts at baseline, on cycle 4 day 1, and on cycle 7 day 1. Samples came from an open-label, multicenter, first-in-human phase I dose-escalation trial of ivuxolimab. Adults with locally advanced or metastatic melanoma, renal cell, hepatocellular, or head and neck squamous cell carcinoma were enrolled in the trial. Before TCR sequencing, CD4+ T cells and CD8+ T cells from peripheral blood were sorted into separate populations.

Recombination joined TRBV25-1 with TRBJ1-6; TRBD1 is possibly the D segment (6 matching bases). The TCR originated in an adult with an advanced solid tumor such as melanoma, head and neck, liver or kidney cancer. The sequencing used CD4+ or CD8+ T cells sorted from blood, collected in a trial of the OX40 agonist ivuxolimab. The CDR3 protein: CASSGPDSTRSYNSPLHF. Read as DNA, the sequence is TGTGCCAGCAGTGGACCGGACAGCACGCGCTCCTATAATTCACCCCTCCACTTT.